Below, 21 T cell receptor beta chains from the same sample are listed, as sequenced in a study of T cells in Graves' hyperthyroidism and ophthalmopathy (dated by TCRdb to about 2019). The receptor library was made with multiplex PCR. Sequenced on an Illumina HiSeq 2000. TCR beta CDR3 regions were amplified from RNA transcripts. The TCR CDR3 was subjected to a first round of RT-PCR using the HTBI primer set and the Qiagen OneStep RT-PCR kit. TCRdb trimmed the raw reads at Q25, called clones with MiXCR and kept productive beta chains. When rows share a CDR3 protein, they turn into one entry using the most common DNA and genes. Present in this sample are about 560,000 distinct CDR3 sequences, roughly 15% of which were seen just once. The top ten constitute around 14% of the sample. The sequencing sample was made of blood. These receptors came from a woman aged 35 to 49 with Graves' hyperthyroidism.

This clonotype showed up many times. The chain couples TRBV20-1 to TRBJ1-6; no clear D. The CDR3 has 16 amino acids. V was shortened by 1 base and J by 5 bases, with 15 bases between the two germline ends. CDR1 and CDR2 from the germline V gene are DFQATT and SNEGSKA (reference sequence). CDR3 nucleotides: TGCAGTGCTAGAGTTTCATGGCAGCTAAATAATTCACCCCTCCACTTT. This sequence encodes CSARVSWQLNNSPLHF.

This clonotype appeared many times. The V and J genes are TRBV10-3 and TRBJ2-3, with 8 positions matching TRBD2. The V gene's germline CDR1 is ENHRY and CDR2 SYGVKD. The V and J ends lost 6 bases and 2 bases, in that order; junction bases with no gene match: 4. The CDR3 has 14 residues. CDR3 bases: TGTGCCATCAGCGGAGCGGGAGCCACAGATACGCAGTATTTT. Residues: CAISGAGATDTQYF.

A few counts support this clonotype. The CDR3 region is CASTLAGDLYNEQFF. CDR3 DNA sequence: TGTGCCAGCACCCTCGCGGGGGACCTATACAATGAGCAGTTCTTC. This chain uses TRBV6-1 with TRBJ2-1; 7 bases match TRBD2. The CDR3 loop spans 15 amino acids. V shed 7 bases, J shed 4 bases, and the junction held 10 bases outside the gene matches. Germline-derived CDR1 and CDR2 are MNHNS and SASEGT.

This clonotype was counted a few times. This sequence joins TRBV15 and TRBJ2-3; D perhaps matches TRBD2 (5 bases). The V gene lost 0 bases and the J gene lost 3 bases, with 10 bases spanning the gap. Per germline, CDR1 LNHNV and CDR2 YYDKDF (reference sequence). The CDR3 has 15 residues. DNA for the CDR3: TGTGCCACCAGCAGAGATCTTAGCGAGACAGATACGCAGTATTTT. Its protein is CATSRDLSETDTQYF.

The chain joins TRBV6-1 to TRBJ1-4, with D uncertain. Germline CDR1 MNHNS, CDR2 SASEGT. This CDR3 has 14 residues. Trimming shortened V by 5 bases and J by 5 bases, and 12 bases separated the two germline ends. CDR3 nucleotide sequence: TGTGCCAGCAGTTATTTGGCAGGCAATGAAAAACTGTTTTTT. Its translation: CASSYLAGNEKLFF.

In this sample, this clonotype turned up many times. J is TRBJ2-1 and V is TRBV27, with 7 nucleotides matching TRBD2. V gave up 5 bases and J gave up 0 bases; unmatched junction bases: 7. Germline CDR1 is MNHEY and CDR2 is SMNVEV (reference sequence). There are 16 residues in the CDR3. CDR3 in DNA: TGTGCCAGCAGTGGGGGGGGACTCTTCTCCTACAATGAGCAGTTCTTC. This translates into CASSGGGLFSYNEQFF.

This clonotype occurred a few times. This sequence joins TRBV18 and TRBJ2-3, with no clear D. The germline V and J ends were trimmed by 3 bases and 1 base, with 11 bases remaining between them. The CDR3 is 15 amino acids. Germline-derived CDR1 and CDR2 are KGHSH and LQKENI. The CDR3 reads CASSPGGVRTDTQYF. CDR3 bases: TGTGCCAGCTCACCGGGTGGGGTTCGCACAGATACGCAGTATTTT.

This clonotype has at least ten counts. The CDR3, as DNA: TGTGCCAGCACCCCAGGAGGGGGAACAGATACGCAGTATTTT. Translation gives CASTPGGGTDTQYF. V gene TRBV12-3 or TRBV12-4 combines with J gene TRBJ2-3, with D perhaps being TRBD1 or TRBD2 (6 bases each). The CDR3 is 14 amino acids. V was pared by 7 bases and J by 3 bases, with 14 bases between.

This chain joins TRBV20-1 and TRBJ2-7, with TRBD2 matching over 8 bases. Trimming took 5 bases from V and 5 from J; bases not matched to a gene: 11. The CDR3 loop spans 14 amino acids. Germline lookup yields CDR1 DFQATT and CDR2 SNEGSKA (reference sequence). CDR3 protein: CSARKAGDLNEQYF. The CDR3 DNA reads TGCAGTGCTCGGAAAGCGGGAGATCTGAACGAGCAGTACTTC.

This clonotype turned up a few times. V gene TRBV2 combines with J gene TRBJ1-6; D gene uncertain. Trimming stripped 10 bases from V and 0 bases from J, with 22 bases between. The germline gives CDR1 SNHLY, CDR2 FYNNEI. The CDR3 contains 18 residues. CDR3 protein: CANRDPTSQSSYNSPLHF. CDR3 nucleotide sequence: TGTGCCAACAGAGACCCAACCTCCCAAAGCTCCTATAATTCACCCCTCCACTTT.

CDR3 protein: CASSYVTSGRPDTQYF. DNA of the CDR3: TGCGCCAGCAGCTACGTGACTAGCGGGAGGCCAGATACGCAGTATTTT. The chain carries TRBV5-1 and TRBJ2-3; 13 positions match TRBD2. The trim removed 3 bases at V and 4 bases at J, leaving 5 bases unmatched. Per germline, CDR1 SGHRS and CDR2 YFSETQ. The CDR3 runs 16 residues. Full variable domain (outside the CDR3, taken from reference TRBV5-1 and TRBJ2-3): KAGVTQTPRYLIKTRGQQVTLSCSPISGHRSVSWYQQTPGQGLQFLFEYFSETQRNKGNFPGRFSGRQFSNSRSEMNVSTLELGDSALYLCASSYVTSGRPDTQYFGPGTRLTVL.

This clonotype was found a few times. The V and J genes are TRBV27 and TRBJ2-6; no firm D call. The CDR3 has 15 residues. The germline V gene encodes CDR1 MNHEY and CDR2 SMNVEV (reference sequence). Trimming took off 5 bases at V and 4 bases at J, with 12 bases between the two ends. CDR3 loop: CASSPAATGANVLTF. For the CDR3, the DNA is TGTGCCAGCAGTCCGGCGGCTACCGGGGCCAACGTCCTGACTTTC. The complete variable domain, with remaining parts taken from reference TRBV27 and TRBJ2-6, reads EAQVTQNPRYLITVTGKKLTVTCSQNMNHEYMSWYRQDPGLGLRQIYYSMNVEVTDKGDVPEGYKVSRKEKRNFPLILESPSPNQTSLYFCASSPAATGANVLTFGAGSRLTVL.

This clonotype showed up just a few times. The genes are TRBV5-5 and TRBJ1-1; tentative D call: TRBD1 (5 bases). Germline V gene lookup returns CDR1 SGHKS and CDR2 YYEKEE (reference sequence). The CDR3 extends over 15 amino acids. V was clipped by 2 bases and J by 1 base, with 12 bases between them. CDR3 coding DNA: TGTGCCAGCAGCTTATGGGGACCCACGAACACTGAAGCTTTCTTT. It codes for CASSLWGPTNTEAFF.

This clonotype was seen at least ten times. The rearrangement uses TRBV7-8 and TRBJ2-5; 13 nucleotides align to TRBD2. V dropped 4 bases and J dropped 4; count of bases not matched to a gene: 6. The CDR3 contains 16 residues. CDR1 and CDR2 from the germline V gene are SGHVS and FQNEAQ. The CDR3 loop reads CASSSGTSGIGETQYF. The CDR3 DNA sequence: TGTGCCAGCAGCTCCGGGACTAGCGGGATCGGAGAGACCCAGTACTTC.

This clonotype was seen a handful of times. This chain uses TRBV29-1 with TRBJ2-3, with 11 bases aligning to TRBD1. The CDR3 is 14 amino acids. The junction had 7 bases not matched to a gene; V was cut back by 5 bases and J by 6 bases. Germline CDR1 is SQVTM and CDR2 is ANQGSEA. The DNA for the CDR3 is TGCAGCGTTTCCACCGGGACAGGGGGGGATACGCAGTATTTT. It is translated as CSVSTGTGGDTQYF.

There are many counts of this clonotype. The V gene is TRBV2, the J gene TRBJ1-1; weak D call: TRBD1 (5 bases). The CDR3 sequence is 17 residues long. Germline loops: CDR1 SNHLY, CDR2 FYNNEI. V dropped 1 base and J dropped 1 base, with 16 bases sitting between them. In nucleotides, the CDR3 is TGTGCCAGCAGTGAAGAGGGGTGGACTAAAGGGAACACTGAAGCTTTCTTT. It specifies CASSEEGWTKGNTEAFF. Combining the CDR3 with reference TRBV2 and TRBJ1-1 gives the whole variable domain EPEVTQTPSHQVTQMGQEVILRCVPISNHLYFYWYRQILGQKVEFLVSFYNNEISEKSEIFDDQFSVERPDGSNFTLKIRSTKLEDSAMYFCASSEEGWTKGNTEAFFGQGTRLTVV.

The table lists this clonotype with a few counts. The CDR3 reads CASSQDTNSNQPQHF. In DNA, the CDR3 is TGTGCCAGCAGTCAGGACACTAATAGCAATCAGCCCCAGCATTTT. This chain connects TRBV4-2 to TRBJ1-5; D possibly corresponds to TRBD1 (5 bases). The length of the CDR3 is 15 residues. Germline V lookup: CDR1 LGHNA, CDR2 YNFKEQ. V dropped 6 bases and J dropped 0 bases, with 12 bases sitting between them.

V gene TRBV7-8 combines with J gene TRBJ2-3; 8 nucleotides agree with TRBD1. Per the germline V gene, CDR1 is SGHVS and CDR2 is FQNEAQ. This CDR3 comprises 15 residues. V shed 5 bases, J shed 4 bases, and the junction held 8 bases outside the gene matches. CDR3 in DNA: TGTGCCAGCAGCCTCGGACAGGGTTACGCAGATACGCAGTATTTT. It is translated as CASSLGQGYADTQYF.

This clonotype was seen many times. The chain combines TRBV28 with TRBJ1-1; tentatively, D is TRBD1 (6 bases). CDR1 MDHEN and CDR2 SYDVKM come from the germline V gene. V lost 5 bases and J 3 bases, leaving 19 bases between the germline ends. CDR3 length equals 16 residues. CDR3 amino acids: CASSPTPQGWDTEAFF. In DNA, the CDR3 is TGTGCCAGCAGTCCCACCCCTCAGGGGTGGGACACTGAAGCTTTCTTT.

This clonotype has ten or more counts. CDR3 in DNA: TGTGCCAGCAGCCGAGGGACAGGCAGGAACGAGCAGTACTTC. Translating gives CASSRGTGRNEQYF. The gene calls are TRBV11-3 and TRBJ2-7; 8 bases are a match to TRBD1. Per germline, CDR1 SGHNT and CDR2 YENEEA. Trimming cost V 5 bases and J 5 bases; bases outside gene matches: 8. The CDR3 runs to 14 residues.

The chain uses TRBV6-2 or TRBV6-3 and TRBJ2-5; TRBD2 is a possible D gene (5 bases). The CDR3 sequence is 13 residues long. Trimming took off 5 bases at V and 13 bases at J, with 20 bases between the two ends. CDR1 and CDR2 (germline): MNHEY, SVGEGT. The CDR3 reads CASSQQLRTWAYF. The DNA of the CDR3 is TGTGCCAGCAGTCAACAACTAAGGACTTGGGCGTACTTC.